This TCR beta chain was retrieved from a study of cytomegalovirus exposure and HLA in healthy donors. Study findings and constraints: Rare TCR sequences dominated, though some public TCRs recurred in many donors.

Trimming pared 2 bases from V and 6 bases from J, leaving 5 bases between. This CDR3 is 11 amino acids long. From germline, CDR1 is LGHNA and CDR2 YNFKEQ. Profiled with immunoSEQ multiplex PCR; TCRdb holds only in-frame clones, not every one. The repertoire holds about 60,000 clones, roughly 90% seen once, with approximately 1.1% in the top ten. On this clone itself: Its matching antigen is unknown.

This clonotype was obtained from a man aged 18 to 30 in good health and CMV-seronegative. Sequencing was done on a sample of PBMCs. This sequence joins TRBV4-2 and TRBJ2-7; D remains unclear. The CDR3 DNA follows: TGTGCCAGCAGCCAAACGGGCGAGCAGTACTTC. This codes for CASSQTGEQYF.